These 14 T cell receptor beta chains came from one sample sequenced in a study of T cell responses to AZD1222 COVID-19 vaccine. The protocol was immunoSEQ multiplex PCR, while the TCRdb copy is restricted to in-frame clones and leaves out a portion. The data show approximately 110,000 clones, with more than 75% seen just once and approximately 5.1% held by the top ten. The sample consisted of peripheral blood, taken on day 0 of AZD1222 vaccination. The source of these receptors is an adult in good health.

The gene calls are TRBV6-4 and TRBJ1-2, with 7 bases lining up with TRBD1. The CDR3 is 15 amino acids. Per germline, CDR1 MRHNA and CDR2 SNTAGT. The V gene end was trimmed by 8 bases and the J gene end by 1 base; junction bases not matched to a gene: 10. The CDR3 is CASPTRQGGNYGYTF. For the CDR3, the DNA is TGTGCCAGCCCTACCCGACAGGGAGGTAACTATGGCTACACCTTC.

The chain employs TRBV18 and TRBJ2-1; D gene ambiguous. The germline V and J ends were trimmed by 4 bases and 9 bases, with 10 bases remaining between them. This CDR3 comprises 12 residues. The germline CDR1 and CDR2 sequences are KGHSH and LQKENI. CDR3 DNA: TGTGCCAGCTCACTAACTTCTAGTGAGCAGTTCTTC. The encoded protein is CASSLTSSEQFF.

The V gene is TRBV5-1, the J gene TRBJ1-2; D call uncertain. The CDR3 runs to 12 residues. V lost 2 bases and J 3 bases, leaving 5 bases between the germline ends. Germline lookup yields CDR1 SGHRS and CDR2 YFSETQ. CDR3 region: CASSFEDYGYTF. In DNA, the CDR3 is TGCGCCAGCAGCTTCGAAGACTATGGCTACACCTTC.

This clone showed up just a few times. The V gene is TRBV6-1, the J gene TRBJ1-6; D gene uncertain. The CDR3 covers 14 residues. V lost 0 bases and J 10 bases, leaving 10 bases between the germline ends. CDR1 is MNHNS, CDR2 SASEGT, per germline. The CDR3 DNA is TGTGCCAGCAGTGAAGCGGGGTCCAAGTCACCCCTCCACTTT. Translated, it gives CASSEAGSKSPLHF.

The chain has TRBV11-2 and TRBJ1-4; 8 bases match TRBD1. Germline-derived CDR1 and CDR2 are SGHAT and FQNNGV. The V and J ends lost 5 bases and 7 bases, in that order; junction bases with no gene match: 9. The CDR3 loop spans 15 amino acids. The CDR3 DNA reads as TGTGCCAGCAGCCAGTCCGACAGGGGTCGTGAAAAACTGTTTTTT. Protein: CASSQSDRGREKLFF.

This clone was counted once. The rearrangement links TRBV19 to TRBJ2-2; weak D call: TRBD2 (6 bases). Germline V gives CDR1 LNHDA, CDR2 SQIVND (reference sequence). The CDR3 extends over 14 amino acids. V dropped 4 bases and J dropped 2 bases, with 8 bases sitting between them. The CDR3, as DNA: TGTGCCAGTAGTAGGAGGGACAACACCGGGGAGCTGTTTTTT. As protein: CASSRRDNTGELFF.

The sample holds one count of this clone. This chain links TRBV3-1 (or the pseudogene TRBV3-2) with TRBJ1-3; no definite D call. The CDR3 loop spans 12 amino acids. Trimming took off 1 base at V and 11 bases at J, with 9 bases between the two ends. Per the germline V gene, CDR1 is LGHDT and CDR2 is YNNKEL (reference sequence). The CDR3 sequence is CASSQGQSAIYF. The CDR3 DNA follows: TGTGCCAGCAGCCAAGGGCAGAGCGCCATATATTTT.

V and J are TRBV3-1 (or the pseudogene TRBV3-2) and TRBJ2-5; D is possibly TRBD1 (6 bases). V lost 1 base, J lost 5 bases, and 11 bases lay in between. The germline gives CDR1 LGHDT, CDR2 YNNKEL (reference sequence). The CDR3 contains 14 residues. CDR3 residues: CASSQAQGHETQYF. The DNA of the CDR3 is TGTGCCAGCAGCCAAGCACAGGGTCACGAGACCCAGTACTTC.

The chain joins TRBV7-2 to TRBJ2-7; 9 bases map to TRBD1. CDR3 length: 14 amino acids. V trimming: 5 bases; J trimming: 2 bases; junction bases outside the gene matches: 4. Germline V gene lookup returns CDR1 SGHTA and CDR2 FQGNSA. CDR3 region: CASSPGQGPYEQYF. CDR3 DNA sequence: TGTGCCAGCAGCCCGGGACAGGGTCCCTACGAGCAGTACTTC.

The chain carries TRBV29-1 and TRBJ2-7; 12 bases line up with TRBD2. The germline V gene encodes CDR1 SQVTM and CDR2 ANQGSEA. This CDR3 contains 15 residues. The V and J ends lost 4 bases and 6 bases, in that order; junction bases with no gene match: 10. CDR3 in DNA: TGCAGCGTTGGGGCTCTAGCGGGGGGGCCAGCCGAGCAGTACTTC. Its protein is CSVGALAGGPAEQYF.

The genes are TRBV3-1 (or the pseudogene TRBV3-2) and TRBJ1-2; no definite D call. Trimming left V 2 bases short and J 8 bases short, with 9 bases between. The CDR3 length is 12 residues. Germline lookup yields CDR1 LGHDT and CDR2 YNNKEL (reference sequence). The CDR3 bases are TGTGCCAGCAGCCAACGAACGGACGGCTACACCTTC. Encoded protein: CASSQRTDGYTF.

V gene TRBV7-9 combines with J gene TRBJ1-1; D unclear. The CDR3 sequence is 14 residues long. Trimming cost V 2 bases and J 8 bases, with 15 bases left between them. The germline gives CDR1 SEHNR, CDR2 FQNEAQ (reference sequence). The CDR3 protein is CASSLSWNQGEAFF. The CDR3 bases are TGTGCCAGCAGCTTATCGTGGAACCAAGGGGAAGCTTTCTTT.

The gene calls are TRBV14 and TRBJ1-2; 8 bases are a match to TRBD1. Germline V gene lookup returns CDR1 SGHDN and CDR2 FVKESK. This CDR3 is built from 16 residues. The V segment lost 0 bases and the J segment 4 bases; nucleotides outside the gene matches: 7. CDR3 nucleotides: TGTGCCAGCAGCCAAGATTCCAGGGGGCGCGTCTATGGCTACACCTTC. Amino acids: CASSQDSRGRVYGYTF.

In its sample, this clone was seen once. The chain uses TRBV7-3 and TRBJ2-2, with 9 bases aligning to TRBD2. The CDR3 is 15 residues long. The trim removed 6 bases at V and 1 base at J, leaving 3 bases unmatched. Germline loops: CDR1 SGHTA, CDR2 FQGTGA. The DNA of the CDR3 is TGTGCCAGCAGGATTAGCGGGGGGAACACCGGGGAGCTGTTTTTT. It translates to CASRISGGNTGELFF.